This TCR beta chain is drawn from a study of T cells after posttransplantation cyclophosphamide. Profiling relied on immunoSEQ multiplex PCR, and the TCRdb table lists in-frame clones only, not all of them. The sample consists of some 13,000 clones, around four fifths of them appearing once. Losses at the gene ends were 3 bases for V and 5 bases for J; bases not matched to a gene: 6. The length of the CDR3 is 14 residues. Germline V gene sequence: CDR1 SGHVS, CDR2 FQNEAQ. The study, taken as a whole, reports: Recipient CMV seropositivity and CMV reactivation strongly tracked TRB clonality. Tissue-infiltrating T cells from skin or gut overlapped little with blood T cells.

Worth noting for this clone: Antigen unknown.

Peripheral blood was collected from the related graft donor on the marrow donation day. This sequence was found in a man aged 50 or older. Source material: memory CD4+ T cells sorted from PBMCs. The gene calls are TRBV7-8 and TRBJ1-2; 7 bases align to TRBD1. CDR3 protein: CASSLRRDSYGYTF. As DNA, the CDR3 is TGTGCCAGCAGCTTGCGACGGGACAGTTATGGCTACACCTTC.